The rows below give T cell receptor beta chains drawn from one sample of a study of control samples from healthy donors and cancer patients. TCRdb's table, derived via immunoSEQ multiplex PCR, lists solely in-frame clones and lacks some. The sample records about 15,000 clones, roughly 80% being singletons. The sequencing sample was made of formalin-fixed, paraffin-embedded tissue. These TCRs come from a female donor with lung cancer. Both conserved end residues are part of each CDR3. D genes are given only for firm matches. Part of the rows lack a size; the others show once, few, many or a class for expanded clones.

size: few
V: TRBV5-5
J: TRBJ2-3
D: .
DNA: TGTGCCAGCAGCCCGACCCCGTCAGGTAGCACAGATACGCAGTATTTT
CDR3: CASSPTPSGSTDTQYF

size: .
V: TRBV11-2
J: TRBJ2-6
D: .
DNA: TGTGCCAGCAGCTTAGAAGTGGGGGGCGTCTCTGGGGCCAACGTCCTGACTTTC
CDR3: CASSLEVGGVSGANVLTF

size: .
V: TRBV4-2
J: TRBJ1-3
D: .
DNA: TGTGCCAGCAGCCAAGAAGGAGGCGGGGTCGGAAACACCATATATTTT
CDR3: CASSQEGGGVGNTIYF

size: few
V: TRBV6-5
J: TRBJ2-1
D: TRBD2
DNA: TGTGCCAGCAGCCGACTAGCGGGGGGAAACAATGAGCAGTTCTTC
CDR3: CASSRLAGGNNEQFF

size: .
V: TRBV7-8
J: TRBJ1-2
D: .
DNA: TGTGCCAGCAGCTTAGAAGGGCGCAACTATGGCTACACCTTC
CDR3: CASSLEGRNYGYTF

size: .
V: TRBV6-5
J: TRBJ2-1
D: .
DNA: TGTGCCAGCAGTTACTCGGGATTTGAGCAGTTCTTC
CDR3: CASSYSGFEQFF

size: .
V: TRBV5-1
J: TRBJ2-7
D: TRBD1
DNA: TGCGCCAGCAGCCCGAGGACAGGGGAGTCCGAGCAGTACTTC
CDR3: CASSPRTGESEQYF

size: .
V: TRBV30
J: TRBJ2-7
D: TRBD2
DNA: TGTGCCTGGGGACTAGCGGGACTCGCCTACGAGCAGTACTTC
CDR3: CAWGLAGLAYEQYF

size: .
V: TRBV6-2/TRBV6-3
J: TRBJ2-3
D: TRBD2
DNA: TGTGCCAGCAGCCGCCGGCTAGCGGGGAGGAGAGGCACAGATACGCAGTATTTT
CDR3: CASSRRLAGRRGTDTQYF

size: .
V: TRBV7-2
J: TRBJ2-7
D: .
DNA: TGTGCCAGCAGCTTAGCTTTGCCAGTCTACGAGCAGTACTTC
CDR3: CASSLALPVYEQYF

size: .
V: TRBV6-5
J: TRBJ1-3
D: .
DNA: TGTGCCAGCAGTTACGGAGGGGGTACAGGAAACACCATATATTTT
CDR3: CASSYGGGTGNTIYF

size: .
V: TRBV27
J: TRBJ2-1
D: .
DNA: TGTGCCAGCCGCGGTTCGGACTTGAGCTCCTACAATGAGCAGTTCTTC
CDR3: CASRGSDLSSYNEQFF

size: medium-sized
V: TRBV30
J: TRBJ1-4
D: .
DNA: TGTGCCTGGAGTCACCCCCCTAAACTGTTTTTT
CDR3: CAWSHPPKLFF

size: .
V: TRBV27
J: TRBJ1-1
D: .
DNA: TGTGCCAGCAGTTTAATCGGGGAGAACACTGAAGCTTTCTTT
CDR3: CASSLIGENTEAFF

size: .
V: TRBV7-2
J: TRBJ2-5
D: .
DNA: TGTGCCAGCAGCTTACTCAGGGGCGAGACCCAGTACTTC
CDR3: CASSLLRGETQYF

size: .
V: TRBV7-3
J: TRBJ1-1
D: .
DNA: TGTGCCAGCAGCTCAGGTACTGAAGCTTTCTTT
CDR3: CASSSGTEAFF

size: few
V: TRBV6-5
J: TRBJ1-1
D: .
DNA: TGTGCCAGCAGAGAGTTTGGTACCCGCACTGAAGCTTTCTTT
CDR3: CASREFGTRTEAFF

size: .
V: TRBV5-6
J: TRBJ2-1
D: .
DNA: TGTGCCAGCAGCTTAGAACTAGCAGAAACCTGGAATGAGCAGTTCTTC
CDR3: CASSLELAETWNEQFF

size: .
V: TRBV7-2
J: TRBJ2-7
D: TRBD2
DNA: TGTGCCAGCAGTACAACTAGCGGGGGGGATTCCTACGAGCAGTACTTC
CDR3: CASSTTSGGDSYEQYF

size: .
V: TRBV6-2/TRBV6-3
J: TRBJ2-5
D: TRBD2
DNA: TGTGCCAGCAGTTACCACCCGGCGGGGAGCGGGACCAAACAAGAGACCCAGTACTTC
CDR3: CASSYHPAGSGTKQETQYF